The sequence of this T cell receptor beta chain was determined in a study of Graves' ophthalmopathy and Graves' hyperthyroidism. Whole-study context: Peripheral blood collection took place at initial diagnosis, before any treatment.

Amplification targeted the TCR beta CDR3 regions, with RNA transcripts as the source material. Second-round multiplex PCR came after first-round RT-PCR with HTBI primers. From the multiplex PCR reads, TCRdb called clonotypes with MiXCR, one entry per CDR3 protein. This sample has about 390,000 distinct CDR3 sequences; roughly a sixth occur once, and the top ten carry 2% to 3%. This clonotype was seen ten or more times. Enrolled hyperthyroidism patients had a new diagnosis, a duration under 2 months, and an age of 18 to 65. Other autoimmune disease, uncontrolled infection, pregnancy and lactation led to exclusion. This clonotype was sampled from an adult woman with stable Graves' hyperthyroidism. Specimen: peripheral blood.

The DNA for the CDR3 is TGTGCCATCAGTTACCGGGACAACCCGTACGAGCAGTACTTC. Translated, it gives CAISYRDNPYEQYF. The chain couples TRBV10-3 to TRBJ2-7; maybe TRBD1 (6 bases). The CDR3 sequence is 14 residues long. Per the germline V gene, CDR1 is ENHRY and CDR2 is SYGVKD. The germline V and J ends were trimmed by 5 bases and 4 bases, with 15 bases remaining between them.